This TCR beta chain was found in a study of blood T cell repertoires in COVID-19. The overall study: COVID-19 samples from acute and convalescent phases originated in the United States, Italy and Spain. The cDNA or gDNA used as material had been derived from T cells, B-cell-depleted T cells, or PBMCs.

In the original workflow: Estimation of nucleated cell counts was performed using reference gene primer amplification. The data were produced by immunoSEQ multiplex PCR, yet TCRdb's version contains in-frame clones alone and is incomplete. That table gives V, J and clone size, and the DNA gave D and trimming. Among about 12,000 clones listed, approximately 70% were seen once. CDR3 length: 15 amino acids. Germline V gene sequence: CDR1 SEHNR, CDR2 FQNEAQ (reference sequence). The V gene lost 2 bases and the J gene lost 3 bases, with 11 bases spanning the gap. The sample comprised peripheral blood. The chain combines TRBV7-9 with TRBJ2-1; a possible D gene is TRBD1 (5 bases). This receptor was identified in a human donor in a cohort sampled during active COVID-19. CDR3 residues: CASSLTGEYYNEQFF. The DNA of the CDR3 is TGTGCCAGCAGCTTAACAGGCGAATACTACAATGAGCAGTTCTTC.